This T cell receptor beta chain was identified in a study of blood T cell repertoires in COVID-19. Germline CDR1 is PRHDT and CDR2 is FYEKMQ (reference sequence). The CDR3 extends over 15 amino acids. A remark on this clone: Mismatch with germline at one junction end may stem from a read error.

Some clones are missing from TCRdb's copy, which holds only in-frame ones; the method was immunoSEQ multiplex PCR. The sample records under 400,000 clones, about nine tenths being singletons. The clonotype originates from a woman aged 25 to 39 who had been exposed to COVID-19. Sequenced material: PBMCs or T cells enriched from blood (not recorded which). The chain has TRBV13 and TRBJ1-6; possibly TRBD1 for D (5 bases). CDR3 region: CASSLGARVESPLHF. The DNA for the CDR3 is TGTGCCAGCAGCCTAGGAGCCAGGGTCGAGTCACCCCTCCACTTT.